This T cell receptor (beta chain) was recovered during a study of blood T cells in healthy people across ages (dated by TCRdb to the mid-2010s). Broadly, across the study: In model experiments, template switching captured about one uniquely barcoded TCR beta cDNA molecule for every two T cells. For two donors (one aged 18 to 30 and one aged 80 or older), the study analyzed two additional independent replicas of 1 million unique cDNA reads from the same blood draw. The study measured age-related changes in TCR beta repertoire diversity using deep sequencing normalized with unique cDNA molecular identifiers. Four age groups were formed from the donors: young (average approximately 15 years), middle-aged (around 40), aged (62) and long-lived (more than 75). Donors of different ages were randomly distributed across sequencing lanes to avoid experimental bias.

The donors were a few dozen Caucasian individuals from Russia, aged roughly 6 to 90 years, who were systemically healthy. Each donor gave ten milliliters of peripheral blood, drawn into EDTA-treated Vacutainer tubes. Ficoll-Paque density-gradient centrifugation was used to isolate PBMCs, with at least 6 million per sample. Trizol reagent was used to extract total RNA from the PBMCs, yielding at least 5 micrograms per sample. For every donor, flow cytometry on a PBMC aliquot measured the percentage of naive CD45RAhigh/CD27high T cells. The method behind the library was 5' RACE. Sequenced on an Illumina HiSeq 2500. A second roughly 7 to 11 cycle PCR used a sample-barcoded 5' primer and a J-beta primer mix. A template-switch 5' adaptor carrying 12 random nucleotides introduced a unique molecular identifier onto each TCR beta cDNA molecule. At least 2.5 million CDR3-containing paired-end reads were obtained from each sample. First-strand cDNA was synthesized from all RNA with the Mint cDNA synthesis kit, primed by a TRBC-specific oligonucleotide. After uracil-DNA glycosylase treatment, a first 18-cycle PCR used universal primers M1SS and BC2_uni_R on all cDNA. The authors' pipeline ran thus. For normalization, 1 million high-quality reads were randomly selected from each sample, with every read carrying a distinct molecular identifier. Reads with shared molecular identifiers were discarded instead of being binned into consensus sequences. MiTCR, with a Q25 quality threshold and the strictest error-elimination algorithm, was used for CDR3 identification, clonotype clustering and error correction. A nonparametric unseen species model with Euler transformation was used to estimate a lower bound on total TCR beta diversity. TCRdb took the public reads, trimmed them with fastp at Q25, ran MiXCR for clone calling and kept in-frame beta chains. Rows with one shared CDR3 protein collapse into an entry with the most common genes and DNA. These V and J calls originate from TCRdb's pipeline instead of the authors' own analysis. Counted in this sample were fewer than 800,000 distinct CDR3 sequences; roughly 32% of them appeared once. The top ten constitute 15% to 17% of the sample.

V is pared back by 6 bases and J by 1 base, with 13 bases lying between the germline termini. Looking up the germline V gene yields CDR1 LGHNT and CDR2 FRNRAP. The CDR3 runs 15 residues from the cysteine to the phenylalanine. The read is trimmed to its CDR3 DNA, 45 bases read in frame from base 1. The paper's findings and limits, for the study overall: Estimates of total diversity from one million sequenced T cells were regarded as lower bounds and underestimates. Because profiling used bulk unsorted PBMCs, naive and antigen-experienced compartments could not be compared conclusively. Observed TCR beta diversity per million T cells fell roughly linearly with age, and a significant reduction was already apparent by age roughly 41. Donor CMV infection status was unknown, potentially confounding age-related changes in expanded clonotypes. Compared with the aged group, the long-lived group had more naive CD4+ T cells, fewer expanded clones and increased TCR diversity, a pattern suggesting age selection. A strong correlation was found between observed TCR beta diversity and the percentage of naive T cells measured by flow cytometry.

Only a few counts were recorded for this clonotype. The specificity of this receptor is unknown. Base qualities are not recorded, but no much larger clone differs from it by a single base. The chain joins TRBV12-5 to TRBJ1-5, and possibly TRBD1, on 6 matching bases. The sequenced sample was blood. The receptor was isolated from a woman at least 80 years old in good health. Donor details come from another sample of the same person, matched by shared clones. The bases are TGTGCTAGTGGCCCAACAGGGCCAAGCAATCAGCCCCAGCATTTT. Its protein product is CASGPTGPSNQPQHF.